Listed below are T cell receptor beta chains from one sample, sequenced in a study of blood T cell repertoires in COVID-19. Assay used: immunoSEQ multiplex PCR; TCRdb lists only in-frame clones, some missing. The sample has over 130,000 clones, approximately 85% seen once. The sequenced material came from peripheral blood. These receptor sequences come from a man between 45 and 60 years old with acute or convalescent COVID-19. Both conserved end residues are part of each CDR3. D genes are given only for firm matches. Expanded clones are given a class, and other clones once, few, many or no size at all.

D,size,V,length,J,CDR3,DNA
TRBD2,few,TRBV19,16,TRBJ2-7,CASSIDLAGGLYEQYF,TGTGCCAGTAGTATAGATCTCGCGGGGGGACTCTACGAGCAGTACTTC
TRBD1,-,TRBV4-1,15,TRBJ1-1,CASSQADRGSAEAFF,TGCGCCAGCAGCCAAGCGGACAGGGGATCCGCTGAAGCTTTCTTT
-,-,TRBV10-3,15,TRBJ2-7,CAISAGTEPSYEQYF,TGTGCCATCAGTGCCGGAACAGAACCCTCCTACGAGCAGTACTTC
-,-,TRBV28,14,TRBJ1-2,CASSLFPLGYGYTF,TGTGCCAGCAGTTTATTTCCCCTCGGCTATGGCTACACCTTC
-,-,TRBV3-1/TRBV3-2,13,TRBJ2-7,CASRRGLSYEQYF,TGTGCCAGCCGCCGGGGACTGTCCTACGAGCAGTACTTC
TRBD2,-,TRBV7-2,19,TRBJ2-3,CASSSLGLAGGGGADTQYF,TGTGCCAGCAGCTCCCTGGGACTAGCGGGAGGTGGGGGGGCAGATACGCAGTATTTT
-,-,TRBV29-1,13,TRBJ1-2,CSVLPPGQAGYTF,TGCAGCGTTTTACCCCCGGGACAAGCTGGCTACACCTTC
-,-,TRBV10-2,14,TRBJ1-5,CASSAGARWQPQHF,TGCGCCAGCAGTGCAGGGGCGCGGTGGCAGCCCCAGCATTTT
-,-,TRBV6-2/TRBV6-3,15,TRBJ1-5,CASSPGRAGNQPQHF,TGTGCCAGCAGTCCCGGCAGGGCGGGGAATCAGCCCCAGCATTTT
-,once,TRBV9,17,TRBJ1-1,CASSVAGGGKVNTEAFF,TGTGCCAGCAGCGTAGCTGGGGGGGGAAAGGTGAACACTGAAGCTTTCTTT
-,-,TRBV29-1,12,TRBJ2-5,CSVVAGAETQYF,TGCAGCGTTGTGGCAGGGGCGGAGACCCAGTACTTC
-,-,TRBV28,16,TRBJ2-1,CASSSQGRGDYNEQFF,TGTGCCAGCAGTAGTCAGGGGCGCGGAGACTACAATGAGCAGTTCTTC
-,few,TRBV11-3,11,TRBJ2-1,CASSFANEQFF,TGTGCCAGCAGCTTCGCGAATGAGCAGTTCTTC
TRBD2,-,TRBV5-1,13,TRBJ2-1,CATRGGRANEQFF,TGCGCCACCCGTGGCGGGAGGGCCAATGAGCAGTTCTTC
-,-,TRBV19,13,TRBJ1-2,CASRPGENYGYTF,TGTGCCAGTAGGCCCGGGGAGAACTATGGCTACACCTTC
-,once,TRBV6-4,15,TRBJ2-1,CASSDSAGSYNEQFF,TGTGCCAGCAGTGACTCAGCGGGCTCCTACAATGAGCAGTTCTTC
TRBD1,few,TRBV28,15,TRBJ2-1,CASSLGGQGNNEQFF,TGTGCCAGCAGTTTGGGGGGACAGGGGAACAATGAGCAGTTCTTC
TRBD1,-,TRBV4-2,14,TRBJ1-4,CASSQAGGEEKLFF,TGTGCCAGCAGCCAAGCAGGGGGCGAGGAAAAACTGTTTTTT
-,-,TRBV2,16,TRBJ1-2,CASSEIRRGDSYGYTF,TGTGCCAGCAGTGAAATCCGGCGGGGGGATAGCTATGGCTACACCTTC
TRBD2,-,TRBV27,15,TRBJ2-1,CASSWGLVTYNEQFF,TGTGCCAGCAGCTGGGGACTAGTAACCTACAATGAGCAGTTCTTC
-,-,TRBV10-3,13,TRBJ2-7,CAIRPTGSYEQYF,TGTGCCATCAGACCGACAGGCTCCTACGAGCAGTACTTC
TRBD1,few,TRBV3-1/TRBV3-2,14,TRBJ1-2,CASREKDRVRGYTF,TGTGCCAGCAGAGAGAAGGACAGGGTTCGCGGCTACACCTTC
-,-,TRBV13,12,TRBJ1-1,CASSFGGVEAFF,TGTGCCAGCAGCTTCGGAGGGGTCGAAGCTTTCTTT
TRBD1,-,TRBV4-1,16,TRBJ2-5,CASRWDRGRAQETQYF,TGCGCCAGCAGGTGGGACAGGGGGCGCGCCCAAGAGACCCAGTACTTC
-,once,TRBV7-2,15,TRBJ1-5,CASSLVGGGNQPQHF,TGTGCCAGCAGCTTAGTAGGGGGAGGCAATCAGCCCCAGCATTTT
-,-,TRBV24-1,17,TRBJ2-3,CATSDTGRGWVTDTQYF,TGTGCCACCAGTGATACAGGGAGAGGGTGGGTTACAGATACGCAGTATTTT
-,-,TRBV4-2,19,TRBJ2-3,CASSQAQLTLAQITDTQYF,TGTGCCAGCAGCCAAGCTCAACTTACTCTAGCGCAGATCACAGATACGCAGTATTTT
-,-,TRBV5-6,9,TRBJ2-7,CASSLSQYF,TGTGCCAGCAGTCTGTCCCAGTACTTC
-,-,TRBV19,14,TRBJ1-2,CASRPHRENYGYTF,TGTGCCAGTAGGCCCCACAGGGAGAACTATGGCTACACCTTC
-,few,TRBV5-1,14,TRBJ2-3,CASSLDQNTDTQYF,TGCGCCAGCAGCTTGGACCAGAACACAGATACGCAGTATTTT
TRBD1,-,TRBV6-2/TRBV6-3,13,TRBJ1-1,CASSDRVTTEAFF,TGTGCCAGCAGTGACAGGGTTACCACTGAAGCTTTCTTT
TRBD1,-,TRBV4-1,15,TRBJ1-5,CASSQRTGANQPQHF,TGCGCCAGCAGCCAGAGGACAGGGGCCAATCAGCCCCAGCATTTT
TRBD1,-,TRBV25-1,15,TRBJ1-4,CASSDPGQGNEKLFF,TGTGCCAGCAGTGACCCGGGACAGGGTAATGAAAAACTGTTTTTT
TRBD1,-,TRBV5-3,17,TRBJ1-5,CARSLEGGDRLNQPQHF,TGTGCCAGAAGCTTGGAAGGGGGGGACAGGCTTAATCAGCCCCAGCATTTT
-,-,TRBV5-1,15,TRBJ2-7,CASSFSADSSYEQYF,TGCGCCAGCAGCTTTTCCGCGGACAGCTCCTACGAGCAGTACTTC
-,-,TRBV9,15,TRBJ1-4,CASSVVGGSGEKLFF,TGTGCCAGCAGCGTAGTAGGGGGATCGGGTGAAAAACTGTTTTTT
TRBD2,-,TRBV24-1,15,TRBJ2-7,CATSDRAGEVYEQYF,TGTGCCACCAGTGACCGAGCGGGAGAGGTTTACGAGCAGTACTTC
TRBD1,-,TRBV10-3,15,TRBJ2-7,CAISESGTGGYEQYF,TGTGCCATCAGTGAGTCTGGGACAGGGGGCTACGAGCAGTACTTC
TRBD2,-,TRBV18,15,TRBJ2-1,CASSPSGGDYNEQFF,TGTGCCAGCTCACCGTCGGGGGGAGATTACAATGAGCAGTTCTTC